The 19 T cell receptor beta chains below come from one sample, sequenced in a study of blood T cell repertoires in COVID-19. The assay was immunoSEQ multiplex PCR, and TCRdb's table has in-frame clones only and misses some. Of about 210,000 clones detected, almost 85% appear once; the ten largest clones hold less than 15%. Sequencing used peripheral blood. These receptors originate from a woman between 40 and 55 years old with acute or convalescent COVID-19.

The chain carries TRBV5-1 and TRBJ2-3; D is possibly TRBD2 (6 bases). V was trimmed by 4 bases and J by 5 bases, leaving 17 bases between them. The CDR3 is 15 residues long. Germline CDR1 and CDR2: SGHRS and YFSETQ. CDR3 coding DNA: TGCGCCAGCAGCAGCCCGGAGGAGGGCCAAGATACGCAGTATTTT. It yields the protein CASSSPEEGQDTQYF.

CDR3 DNA sequence: TGTGCCAGCTCCCCCGTTGAAAACGGTGGCTACACCTTC. Encoded protein: CASSPVENGGYTF. The rearrangement uses TRBV18 and TRBJ1-2; D gene unclear. V dropped 6 bases and J dropped 7 bases, with 15 bases sitting between them. The CDR3 covers 13 residues. The germline gives CDR1 KGHSH, CDR2 LQKENI.

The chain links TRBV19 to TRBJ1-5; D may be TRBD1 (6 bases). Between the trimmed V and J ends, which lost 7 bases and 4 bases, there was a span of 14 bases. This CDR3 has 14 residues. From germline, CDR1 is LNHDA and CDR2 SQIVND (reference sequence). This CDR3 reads CASNGGHRNQPQHF. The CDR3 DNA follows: TGTGCCAGTAACGGGGGGCACAGGAATCAGCCCCAGCATTTT.

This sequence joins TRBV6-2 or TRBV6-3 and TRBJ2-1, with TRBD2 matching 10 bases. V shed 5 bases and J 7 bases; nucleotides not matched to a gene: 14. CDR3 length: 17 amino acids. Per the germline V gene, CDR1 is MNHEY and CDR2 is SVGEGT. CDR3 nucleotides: TGTGCCAGCAGTGCCTACTATCTAGCGGGAGTTCGGAATGAGCAGTTCTTC. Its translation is CASSAYYLAGVRNEQFF.

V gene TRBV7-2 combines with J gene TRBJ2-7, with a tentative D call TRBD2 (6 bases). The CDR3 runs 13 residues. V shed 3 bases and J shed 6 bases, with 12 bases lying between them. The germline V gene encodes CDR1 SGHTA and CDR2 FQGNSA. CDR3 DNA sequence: TGTGCCAGCAGCTTTGGGCCGGGAGCCGAGCAGTACTTC. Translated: CASSFGPGAEQYF.

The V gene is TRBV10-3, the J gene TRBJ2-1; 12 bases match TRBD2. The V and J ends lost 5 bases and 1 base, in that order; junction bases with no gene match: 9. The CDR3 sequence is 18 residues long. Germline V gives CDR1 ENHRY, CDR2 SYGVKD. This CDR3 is CAISPLAGGVGSYNEQFF. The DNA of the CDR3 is TGTGCCATCAGTCCCCTAGCGGGAGGGGTCGGGTCCTACAATGAGCAGTTCTTC.

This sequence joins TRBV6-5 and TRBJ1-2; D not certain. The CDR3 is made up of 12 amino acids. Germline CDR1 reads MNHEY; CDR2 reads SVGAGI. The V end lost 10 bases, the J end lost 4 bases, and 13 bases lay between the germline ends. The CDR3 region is CATTTLGYGYTF. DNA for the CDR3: TGTGCCACCACGACATTGGGCTATGGCTACACCTTC.

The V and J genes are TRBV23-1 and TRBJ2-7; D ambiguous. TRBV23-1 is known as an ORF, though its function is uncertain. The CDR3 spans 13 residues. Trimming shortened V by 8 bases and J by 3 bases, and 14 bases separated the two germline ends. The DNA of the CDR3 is TGCGCCAGCGGGCCTAATAGGTGCTACGAGCAGTACTTC. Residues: CASGPNRCYEQYF.

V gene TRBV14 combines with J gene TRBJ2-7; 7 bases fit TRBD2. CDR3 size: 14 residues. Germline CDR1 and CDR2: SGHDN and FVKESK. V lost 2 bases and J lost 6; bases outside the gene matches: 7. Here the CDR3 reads CASSQQAGLSEQYF. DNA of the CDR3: TGTGCCAGCAGCCAACAAGCGGGGCTTAGCGAGCAGTACTTC.

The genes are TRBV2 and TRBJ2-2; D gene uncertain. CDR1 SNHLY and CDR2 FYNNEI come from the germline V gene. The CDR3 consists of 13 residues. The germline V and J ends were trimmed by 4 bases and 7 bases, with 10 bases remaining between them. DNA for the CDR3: TGTGCCAGCAGTGCGCCTACCGGCGGGGAGCTGTTTTTT. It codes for CASSAPTGGELFF.

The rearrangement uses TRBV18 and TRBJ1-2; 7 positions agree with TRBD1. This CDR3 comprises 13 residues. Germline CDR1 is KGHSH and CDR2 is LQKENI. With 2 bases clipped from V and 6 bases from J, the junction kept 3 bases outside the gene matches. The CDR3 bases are TGTGCCAGCTCACCAAACAGGGGCCATGGCTACACCTTC. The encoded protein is CASSPNRGHGYTF.

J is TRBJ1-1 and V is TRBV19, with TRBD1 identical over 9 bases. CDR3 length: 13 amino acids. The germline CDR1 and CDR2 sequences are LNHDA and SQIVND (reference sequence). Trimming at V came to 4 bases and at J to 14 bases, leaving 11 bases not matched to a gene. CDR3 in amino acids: CASSTSGQGVGFF. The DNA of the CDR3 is TGTGCCAGTAGTACCTCGGGACAGGGCGTCGGGTTCTTT.

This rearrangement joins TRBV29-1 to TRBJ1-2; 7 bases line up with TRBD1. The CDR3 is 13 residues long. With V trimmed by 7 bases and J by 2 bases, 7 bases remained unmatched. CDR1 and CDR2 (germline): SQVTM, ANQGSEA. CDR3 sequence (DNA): TGCAGCGCGGAGACAGGGAGCAACTATGGCTACACCTTC. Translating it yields CSAETGSNYGYTF. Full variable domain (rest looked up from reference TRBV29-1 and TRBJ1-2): SAVISQKPSRDICQRGTSLTIQCQVDSQVTMMFWYRQQPGQSLTLIATANQGSEATYESGFVIDKFPISRPNLTFSTLTVSNMSPEDSSIYLCSAETGSNYGYTFGSGTRLTVV.

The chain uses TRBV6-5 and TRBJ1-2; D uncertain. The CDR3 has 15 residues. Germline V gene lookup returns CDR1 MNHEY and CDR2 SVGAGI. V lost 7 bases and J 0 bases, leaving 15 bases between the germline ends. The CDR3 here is CASIRHRISNYGYTF. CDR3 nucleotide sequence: TGTGCCAGCATTAGACACCGTATCTCTAACTATGGCTACACCTTC.

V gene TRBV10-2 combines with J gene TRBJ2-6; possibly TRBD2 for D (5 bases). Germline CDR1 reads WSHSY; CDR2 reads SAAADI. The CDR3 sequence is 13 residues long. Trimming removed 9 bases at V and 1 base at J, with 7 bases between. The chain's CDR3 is CASQRSGANVLTF. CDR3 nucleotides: TGCGCCAGTCAGCGGTCTGGGGCCAACGTCCTGACTTTC.

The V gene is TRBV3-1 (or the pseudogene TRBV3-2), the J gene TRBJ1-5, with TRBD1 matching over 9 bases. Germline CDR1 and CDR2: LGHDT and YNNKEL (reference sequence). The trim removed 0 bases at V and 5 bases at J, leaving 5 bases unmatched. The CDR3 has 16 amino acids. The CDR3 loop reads CASSQDPGQGDQPQHF. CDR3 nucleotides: TGTGCCAGCAGCCAAGACCCGGGACAGGGAGATCAGCCCCAGCATTTT.

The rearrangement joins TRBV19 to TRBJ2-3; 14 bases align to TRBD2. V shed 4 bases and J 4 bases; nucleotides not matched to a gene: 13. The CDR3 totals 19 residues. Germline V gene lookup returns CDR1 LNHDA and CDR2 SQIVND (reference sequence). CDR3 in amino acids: CASSRMWVTSGGAADTQYF. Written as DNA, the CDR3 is TGTGCCAGTAGTAGGATGTGGGTGACTAGCGGGGGGGCGGCAGATACGCAGTATTTT.

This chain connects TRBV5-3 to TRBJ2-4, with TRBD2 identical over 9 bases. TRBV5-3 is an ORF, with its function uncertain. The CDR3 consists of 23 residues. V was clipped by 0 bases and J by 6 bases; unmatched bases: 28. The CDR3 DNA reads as TGTGCCAGAAGCTTGGCCGAACCGCCGGTCTATTTAGCGGGAGAAATTGGTGGAAACATTCAGTACTTC. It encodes CARSLAEPPVYLAGEIGGNIQYF.

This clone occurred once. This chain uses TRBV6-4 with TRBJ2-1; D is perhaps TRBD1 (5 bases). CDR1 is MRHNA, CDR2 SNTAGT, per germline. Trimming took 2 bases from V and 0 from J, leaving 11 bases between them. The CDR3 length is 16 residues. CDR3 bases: TGTGCCAGCAGTGACGGGGCCCGGGCCTCCTACAATGAGCAGTTCTTC. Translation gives CASSDGARASYNEQFF.